Listed below are T cell receptor beta chains from one sample, sequenced in a study of T cell responses to AZD1222 COVID-19 vaccine. Clones were read by immunoSEQ multiplex PCR, and TCRdb kept only the in-frame ones, dropping some. This table holds some 110,000 clones, 75% to 90% found once. Material: peripheral blood, obtained on day 0 of MenACWY control vaccination. The receptors here all came from an adult in good health. Each CDR3 is given with its conserved first and last residue. D genes are given only for firm matches. Clone size is shown for a subset of rows, as once, few, many or a class of expanded clone.

>.|.|TRBV3-1/TRBV3-2|TRBJ2-6|17
TGTGCCAGCAGCCAAGAATGGGGCTACCGACTAGGGAACGTCCTGACTTTC
CASSQEWGYRLGNVLTF
>.|once|TRBV19|TRBJ2-2|13
TGTGCCACAACGGGACGTCCCACCGGGGAGCTGTTTTTT
CATTGRPTGELFF
>.|once|TRBV5-1|TRBJ1-6|14
TGCGCCAGCAGCCCCGGACAGCCTAATTCACCCCTCCACTTT
CASSPGQPNSPLHF
>TRBD1|.|TRBV5-1|TRBJ2-2|14
TGCGCCAGCAAAGACAGGGACACGGCCGGGGAGCTGTTTTTT
CASKDRDTAGELFF
>.|.|TRBV6-2/TRBV6-3|TRBJ1-3|17
TGTGCCAGCAGTTACAAACCAGGGACCTCCTCTGGAAACACCATATATTTT
CASSYKPGTSSGNTIYF
>.|few|TRBV5-1|TRBJ2-7|14
TGCGCCAGCAGCCCCGAGTTCGGGGCTGGGGGGCAGTACTTC
CASSPEFGAGGQYF
>TRBD2|.|TRBV6-2/TRBV6-3|TRBJ2-1|17
TGTGCCAGCAGTTACCCCCTAGCGGGGGGGCCGGGGAATGAGCAGTTCTTC
CASSYPLAGGPGNEQFF
>TRBD1|.|TRBV30|TRBJ2-7|15
TGTGCCTGCGCATCGACAGGGGTTCCCCCCTACGAGCAGTACTTC
CACASTGVPPYEQYF
>.|.|TRBV19|TRBJ1-1|14
TGTGCCAGTAGTTTCGGGACACTGAACACTGAAGCTTTCTTT
CASSFGTLNTEAFF
>.|once|TRBV5-1|TRBJ2-7|12
TGCGCCAGCAGCTTCCCAGAGGGGGAGCAGTACTTC
CASSFPEGEQYF
>.|few|TRBV24-1|TRBJ1-2|14
TGTGCCACCAGTGATTTTACTGCCCCCTATGGCTACACCTTC
CATSDFTAPYGYTF
>.|.|TRBV9|TRBJ1-1|18
TGTGCCAGCAGCGTGAGCTTCCAGGGCAACCACTTGAACACTGAAGCTTTCTTT
CASSVSFQGNHLNTEAFF
>TRBD1|.|TRBV3-1/TRBV3-2|TRBJ1-2|14
TGTGCCAGCAGCCAACTTGGACAGGGGTATGGCTACACCTTC
CASSQLGQGYGYTF
>.|.|TRBV28|TRBJ1-1|14
TGTGCCAGCAGCCCGGGGAGAAGGGACACTGAAGCTTTCTTT
CASSPGRRDTEAFF
>.|.|TRBV5-5|TRBJ2-3|14
TGTGCCAGCAGCAAGTGGACAGCCCGGGACACGCAGTATTTT
CASSKWTARDTQYF
>.|.|TRBV28|TRBJ1-2|13
TGTGCCAGCACCACCACAACTAACTATGGCTACACCTTC
CASTTTTNYGYTF
>.|.|TRBV10-3|TRBJ1-6|14
TGTGCCATCAGTGAGAGGGGGGGGGCTTCACCCCTCCACTTT
CAISERGGASPLHF
>.|.|TRBV4-1|TRBJ1-6|15
TGCGCCAGCAGCCAAGATCGGAGGGAAGGGAGGGCCCTCCACTTT
CASSQDRREGRALHF
>TRBD2|.|TRBV6-2/TRBV6-3|TRBJ2-1|18
TGTGCCAGCAGTCAGGGACTAGCGGGGGGTACCTCCTACAATGAGCAGTTCTTC
CASSQGLAGGTSYNEQFF
>TRBD1|.|TRBV27|TRBJ2-7|14
TGTGCCAGCAGTTTCGGACAGGGGGCGCAAGAGCAGTACTTC
CASSFGQGAQEQYF
>.|once|TRBV7-9|TRBJ2-2|16
TGTGCCAGCAGCTTAGGAGGGCAGGGGAACACCGGGGAGCTGTTTTTT
CASSLGGQGNTGELFF
>.|.|TRBV12-3/TRBV12-4|TRBJ1-1|13
TGTGCCAGCAGGGGATTGGTTGGCACTGAAGCTTTCTTT
CASRGLVGTEAFF
>.|.|TRBV9|TRBJ1-3|17
TGTGCCAGCAGCGTAGCCGACAGGCCGATACCGAGAAACACCATATATTTT
CASSVADRPIPRNTIYF
>.|once|TRBV9|TRBJ1-1|13
TGTGCCAGCAGCCTCCAGTTGAACACTGAAGCTTTCTTT
CASSLQLNTEAFF
>.|.|TRBV11-2|TRBJ1-5|15
TGTGCCAGCAGCCCCGGTCTGGGAACCCATCAGCCCCAGCATTTT
CASSPGLGTHQPQHF
>.|.|TRBV4-2|TRBJ1-6|19
TGTGCCAGCAGCCGAGGATTTCGGGGGCTTCGCTCCTATAATTCACCCCTCCACTTT
CASSRGFRGLRSYNSPLHF
>TRBD2|.|TRBV7-2|TRBJ2-5|19
TGTGCCAGCAGCTTACACATACAAGCGGGGGGTCCACAACAAGAGACCCAGTACTTC
CASSLHIQAGGPQQETQYF
>.|.|TRBV28|TRBJ1-6|16
TGTGCCAGCAGTTTATTCAGGGGAAGTAATAATTCACCCCTCCACTTT
CASSLFRGSNNSPLHF
>.|.|TRBV7-8|TRBJ2-3|17
TGTGCCAGCAGCTTAGTGAGTTGGAGGACTAGCACAGATACGCAGTATTTT
CASSLVSWRTSTDTQYF
>.|.|TRBV4-2|TRBJ2-6|17
TGTGCCAGCAGCCAAGAGGGAGCGTCCTCTGGGGCCAACGTCCTGACTTTC
CASSQEGASSGANVLTF
>TRBD2|.|TRBV15|TRBJ2-3|15
TGTGCCACCAGCAGAGATCTCATGGGGGGGAATACGCAGTATTTT
CATSRDLMGGNTQYF